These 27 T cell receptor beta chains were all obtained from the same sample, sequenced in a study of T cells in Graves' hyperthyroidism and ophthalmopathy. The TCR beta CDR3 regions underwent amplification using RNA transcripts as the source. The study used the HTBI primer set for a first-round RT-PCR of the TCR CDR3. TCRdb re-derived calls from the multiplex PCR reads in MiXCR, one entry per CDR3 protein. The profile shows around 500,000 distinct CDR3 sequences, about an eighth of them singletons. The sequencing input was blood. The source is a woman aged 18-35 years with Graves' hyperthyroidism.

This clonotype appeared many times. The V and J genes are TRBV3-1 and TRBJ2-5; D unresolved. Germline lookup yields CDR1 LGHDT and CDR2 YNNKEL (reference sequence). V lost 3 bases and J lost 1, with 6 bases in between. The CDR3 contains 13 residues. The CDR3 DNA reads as TGTGCCAGCAGCCAGTACAGCCAAGAGACCCAGTACTTC. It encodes CASSQYSQETQYF.

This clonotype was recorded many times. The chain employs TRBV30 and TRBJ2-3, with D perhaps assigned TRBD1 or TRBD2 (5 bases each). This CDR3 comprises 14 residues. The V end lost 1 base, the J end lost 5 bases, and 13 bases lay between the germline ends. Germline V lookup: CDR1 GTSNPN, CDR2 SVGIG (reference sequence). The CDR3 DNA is TGTGCCTGGAGTGGTGGGGGTTTAGGAGATACGCAGTATTTT. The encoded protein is CAWSGGGLGDTQYF.

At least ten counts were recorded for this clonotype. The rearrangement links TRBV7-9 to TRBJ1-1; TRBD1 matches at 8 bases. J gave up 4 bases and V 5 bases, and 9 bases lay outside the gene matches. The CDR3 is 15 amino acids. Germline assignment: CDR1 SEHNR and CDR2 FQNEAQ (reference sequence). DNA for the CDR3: TGTGCCAGCAGCCCAGGGACAGGTATGGCCACTGAAGCTTTCTTT. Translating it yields CASSPGTGMATEAFF.

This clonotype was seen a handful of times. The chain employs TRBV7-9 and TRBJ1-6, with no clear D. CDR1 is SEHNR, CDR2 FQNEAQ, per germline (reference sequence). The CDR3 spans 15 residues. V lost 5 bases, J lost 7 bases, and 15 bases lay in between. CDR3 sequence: CASSAGSALNSPLHF. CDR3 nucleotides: TGTGCCAGCAGCGCCGGGTCAGCTTTAAATTCACCCCTCCACTTT.

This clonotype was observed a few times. In DNA form, the CDR3 reads TGTGCCAGCAGTCGGCGGGGCGGGCAAGAGACCCAGTACTTC. It specifies CASSRRGGQETQYF. This rearrangement joins TRBV25-1 to TRBJ2-5; possibly TRBD2 for D (6 bases). The V and J ends lost 5 bases and 2 bases respectively, with 12 bases between them. This CDR3 comprises 14 residues. CDR1 and CDR2 (germline): MGHDK, SYGVNS.

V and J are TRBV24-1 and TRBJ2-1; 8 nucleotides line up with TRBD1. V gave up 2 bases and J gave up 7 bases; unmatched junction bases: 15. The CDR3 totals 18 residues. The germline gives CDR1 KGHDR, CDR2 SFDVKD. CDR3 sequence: CATSDSTWGTGKVNEQFF. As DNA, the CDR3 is TGTGCCACCAGTGATTCCACCTGGGGGACAGGTAAAGTAAATGAGCAGTTCTTC.

CDR3 in DNA: TGTGCCAGCAGCTTTGAAACAGGGAAAACTGAAGCTTTCTTT. It translates to CASSFETGKTEAFF. V is TRBV7-9 and J is TRBJ1-1; the D gene is possibly TRBD1 (6 bases). V was clipped by 3 bases and J by 5 bases, with 13 bases between them. CDR1 is SEHNR and CDR2 is FQNEAQ in the germline V gene (reference sequence). CDR3 length equals 14 residues.

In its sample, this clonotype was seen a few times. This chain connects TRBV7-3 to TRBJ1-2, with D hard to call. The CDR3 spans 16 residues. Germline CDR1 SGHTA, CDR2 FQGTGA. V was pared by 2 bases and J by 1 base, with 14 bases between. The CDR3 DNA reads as TGTGCCAGCAGCTTAGCACCGGGCCCCTATAACTATGGCTACACCTTC. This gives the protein CASSLAPGPYNYGYTF. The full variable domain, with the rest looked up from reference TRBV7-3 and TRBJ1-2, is GAGVSQTPSNKVTEKGKYVELRCDPISGHTALYWYRQSLGQGPEFLIYFQGTGAADDSGLPNDRFFAVRPEGSVSTLKIQRTERGDSAVYLCASSLAPGPYNYGYTFGSGTRLTVV.

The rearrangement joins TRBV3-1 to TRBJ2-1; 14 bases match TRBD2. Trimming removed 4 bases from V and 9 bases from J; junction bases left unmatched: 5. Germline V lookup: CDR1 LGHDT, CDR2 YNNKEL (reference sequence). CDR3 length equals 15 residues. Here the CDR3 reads CASSRGTSGSPEQFF. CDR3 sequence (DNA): TGTGCCAGCAGCCGGGGGACTAGCGGGAGCCCTGAGCAGTTCTTC.

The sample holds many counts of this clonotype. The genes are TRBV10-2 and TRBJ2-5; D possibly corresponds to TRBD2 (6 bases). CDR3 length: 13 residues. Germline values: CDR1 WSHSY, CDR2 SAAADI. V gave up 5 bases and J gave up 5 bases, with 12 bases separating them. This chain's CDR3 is CASSRRDGETQYF. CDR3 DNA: TGCGCCAGCAGTAGGCGGGATGGCGAGACCCAGTACTTC.

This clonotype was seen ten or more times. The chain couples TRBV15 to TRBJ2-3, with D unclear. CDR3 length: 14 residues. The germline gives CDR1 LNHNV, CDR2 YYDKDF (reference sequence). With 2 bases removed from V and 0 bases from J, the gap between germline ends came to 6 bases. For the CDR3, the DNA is TGTGCCACCAGCAGACCCGCTAGCACAGATACGCAGTATTTT. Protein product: CATSRPASTDTQYF.

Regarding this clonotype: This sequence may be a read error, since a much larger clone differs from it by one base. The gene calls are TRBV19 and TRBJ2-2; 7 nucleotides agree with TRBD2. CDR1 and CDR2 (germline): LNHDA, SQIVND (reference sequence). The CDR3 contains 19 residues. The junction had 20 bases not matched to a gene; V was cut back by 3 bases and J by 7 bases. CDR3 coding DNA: TGTGCCAGTAGTATCCGGGACTACGGGGTCCTAGCCTTGGTCGGGGAGCTGTTTTTT. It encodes CASSIRDYGVLALVGELFF.

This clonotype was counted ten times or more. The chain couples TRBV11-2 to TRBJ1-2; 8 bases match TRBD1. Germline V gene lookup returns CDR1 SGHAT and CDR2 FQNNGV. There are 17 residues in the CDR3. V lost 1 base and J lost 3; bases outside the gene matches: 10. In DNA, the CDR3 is TGTGCCAGCAGCTTAGCTCTCACAGGGGGGCCCGACTATGGCTACACCTTC. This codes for CASSLALTGGPDYGYTF.

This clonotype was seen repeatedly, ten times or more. The CDR3 sequence: CASSEWEVNYGYTF. CDR3 nucleotides: TGTGCCAGCAGTGAGTGGGAGGTTAACTATGGCTACACCTTC. V gene TRBV2 combines with J gene TRBJ1-2; D gene unclear. V lost 3 bases and J 1 base, leaving 9 bases between the germline ends. The CDR3 runs 14 residues. Germline V CDR1 and CDR2: SNHLY, FYNNEI.

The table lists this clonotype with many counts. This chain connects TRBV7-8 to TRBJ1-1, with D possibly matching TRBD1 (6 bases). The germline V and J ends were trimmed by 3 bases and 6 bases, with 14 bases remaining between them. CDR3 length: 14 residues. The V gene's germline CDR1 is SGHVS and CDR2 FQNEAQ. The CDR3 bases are TGTGCCAGCAGCTTGAGGGGGGGGCTCGCTGAAGCTTTCTTT. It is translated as CASSLRGGLAEAFF.

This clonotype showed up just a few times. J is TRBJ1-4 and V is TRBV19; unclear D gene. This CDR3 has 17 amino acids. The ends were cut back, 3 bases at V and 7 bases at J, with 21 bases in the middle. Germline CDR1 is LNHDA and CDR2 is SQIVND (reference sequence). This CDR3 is CASSMGYTFPATEKLFF. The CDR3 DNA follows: TGTGCCAGTAGTATGGGGTACACGTTCCCGGCTACTGAAAAACTGTTTTTT. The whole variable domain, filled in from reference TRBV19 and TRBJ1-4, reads DGGITQSPKYLFRKEGQNVTLSCEQNLNHDAMYWYRQDPGQGLRLIYYSQIVNDFQKGDIAEGYSVSREKKESFPLTVTSAQKNPTAFYLCASSMGYTFPATEKLFFGSGTQLSVL.

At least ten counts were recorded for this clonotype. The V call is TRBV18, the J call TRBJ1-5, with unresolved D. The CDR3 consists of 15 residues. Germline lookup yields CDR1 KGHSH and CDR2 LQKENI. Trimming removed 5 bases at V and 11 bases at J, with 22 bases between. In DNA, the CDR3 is TGTGCCAGCTCAGTTTCCGCGGCGGAATTTGCAGCCCAGCATTTT. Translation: CASSVSAAEFAAQHF. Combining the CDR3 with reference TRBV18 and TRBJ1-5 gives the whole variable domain NAGVMQNPRHLVRRRGQEARLRCSPMKGHSHVYWYRQLPEEGLKFMVYLQKENIIDESGMPKERFSAEFPKEGPSILRIQQVVRGDSAAYFCASSVSAAEFAAQHFGDGTRLSIL.

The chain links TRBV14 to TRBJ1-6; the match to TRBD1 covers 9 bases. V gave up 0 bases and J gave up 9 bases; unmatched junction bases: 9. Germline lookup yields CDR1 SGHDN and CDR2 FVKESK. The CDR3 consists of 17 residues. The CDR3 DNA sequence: TGTGCCAGCAGCCAAGACCTCCGGACAGGGGTCGGTTCACCCCTCCACTTT. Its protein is CASSQDLRTGVGSPLHF.

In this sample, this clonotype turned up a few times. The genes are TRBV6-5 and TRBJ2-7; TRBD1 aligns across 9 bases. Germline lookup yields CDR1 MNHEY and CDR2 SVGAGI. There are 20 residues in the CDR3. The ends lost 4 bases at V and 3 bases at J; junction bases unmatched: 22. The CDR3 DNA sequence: TGTGCCAGCAGTTCCTTTTCCCCCTATTTAGGAGGGACAGGGCGCTACGAGCAGTACTTC. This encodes CASSSFSPYLGGTGRYEQYF.

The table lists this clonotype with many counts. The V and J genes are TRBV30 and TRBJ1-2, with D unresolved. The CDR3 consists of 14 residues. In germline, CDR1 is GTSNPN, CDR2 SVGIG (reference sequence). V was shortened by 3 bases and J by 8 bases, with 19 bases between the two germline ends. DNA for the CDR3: TGTGCCTGGAGCGTTCTCGGCCGAGATGGGGGCTACACCTTC. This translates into CAWSVLGRDGGYTF.

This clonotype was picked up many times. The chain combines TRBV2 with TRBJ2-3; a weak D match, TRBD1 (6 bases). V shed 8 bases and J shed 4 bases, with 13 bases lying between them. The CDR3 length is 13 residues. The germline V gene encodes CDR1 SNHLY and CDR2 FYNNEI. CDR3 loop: CASGGVGADTQYF. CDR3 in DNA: TGTGCCAGCGGGGGCGTCGGAGCAGATACGCAGTATTTT.

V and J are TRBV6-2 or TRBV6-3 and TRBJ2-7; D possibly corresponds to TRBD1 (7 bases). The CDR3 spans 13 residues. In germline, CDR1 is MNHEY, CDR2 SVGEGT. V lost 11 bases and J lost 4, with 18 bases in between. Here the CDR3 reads CAGPRDSEYEQYF. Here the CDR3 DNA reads TGTGCCGGCCCGCGGGACAGTGAATACGAGCAGTACTTC.

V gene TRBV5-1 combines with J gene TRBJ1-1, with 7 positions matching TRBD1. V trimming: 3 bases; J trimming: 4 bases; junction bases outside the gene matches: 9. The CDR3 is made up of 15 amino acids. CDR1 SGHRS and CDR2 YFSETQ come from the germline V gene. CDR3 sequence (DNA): TGCGCCAGCAGCTACCAGACAGGGCGGGCCACTGAAGCTTTCTTT. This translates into CASSYQTGRATEAFF.

The CDR3 loop is CATSRDPDTEAFF. CDR3 coding DNA: TGTGCCACCAGCAGAGACCCCGACACTGAAGCTTTCTTT. This rearrangement joins TRBV15 to TRBJ1-1; D gene uncertain. The CDR3 consists of 13 residues. Trimming took off 0 bases at V and 3 bases at J, with 5 bases between the two ends. CDR1 is LNHNV and CDR2 is YYDKDF in the germline V gene (reference sequence).

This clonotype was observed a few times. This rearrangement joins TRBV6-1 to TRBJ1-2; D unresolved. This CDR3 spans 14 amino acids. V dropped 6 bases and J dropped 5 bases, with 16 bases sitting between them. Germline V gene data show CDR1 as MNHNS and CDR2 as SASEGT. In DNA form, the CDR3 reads TGTGCCAGCAGCCTCAGCGACGTGAAATATGGCTACACCTTC. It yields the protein CASSLSDVKYGYTF.

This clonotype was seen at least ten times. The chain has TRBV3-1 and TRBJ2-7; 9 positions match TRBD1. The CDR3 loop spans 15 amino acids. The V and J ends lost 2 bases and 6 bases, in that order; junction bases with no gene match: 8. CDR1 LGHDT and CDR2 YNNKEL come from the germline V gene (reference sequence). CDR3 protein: CASSQLTGGMGEQYF. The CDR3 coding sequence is TGTGCCAGCAGCCAACTGACAGGGGGTATGGGCGAGCAGTACTTC.

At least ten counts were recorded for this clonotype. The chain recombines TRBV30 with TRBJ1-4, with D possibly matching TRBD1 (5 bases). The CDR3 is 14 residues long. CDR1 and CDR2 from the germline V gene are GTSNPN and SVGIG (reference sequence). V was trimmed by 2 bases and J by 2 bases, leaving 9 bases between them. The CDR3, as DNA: TGTGCCTGGAGTCGGACAACGACTAATGAAAAACTGTTTTTT. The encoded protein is CAWSRTTTNEKLFF.